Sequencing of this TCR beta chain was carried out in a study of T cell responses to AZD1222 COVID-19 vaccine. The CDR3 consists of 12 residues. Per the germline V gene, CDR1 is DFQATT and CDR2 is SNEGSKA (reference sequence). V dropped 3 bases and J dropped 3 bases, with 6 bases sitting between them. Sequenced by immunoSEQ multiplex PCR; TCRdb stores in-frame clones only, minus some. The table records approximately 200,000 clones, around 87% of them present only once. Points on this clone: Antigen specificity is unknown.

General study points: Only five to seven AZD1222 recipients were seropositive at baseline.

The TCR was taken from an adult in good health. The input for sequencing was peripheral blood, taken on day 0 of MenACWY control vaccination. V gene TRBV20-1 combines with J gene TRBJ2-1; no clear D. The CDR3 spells CSASLDYNEQFF. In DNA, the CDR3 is TGCAGTGCTAGTCTGGACTACAATGAGCAGTTCTTC.